This T cell receptor (beta chain) was recovered during a study of cytomegalovirus exposure and HLA in healthy donors. Background on the study: Out of 150 million to 200 million T cells, an earlier analysis found 117 million unique TCR beta sequences in total.

As to this clone: At one end the junction does not follow the germline gene, possibly because of a read error. The sample has other DNA sequences that encode this CDR3 too.

The PCR had 60 Vbeta and 13 Jbeta primers. Sequencing was performed with immunoSEQ multiplex PCR; in TCRdb, only in-frame clones are kept and a portion is missing. This table holds 150,000 to 200,000 clones, 78% found once. Sequencing used PBMCs. This TCR came from a woman aged 35 to 49 in good health and CMV-seropositive.

Here the CDR3 reads CASSPQGNYGYTF. Written as DNA, the CDR3 is TGCGCCAGCAGCCCACAGGGTAACTATGGCTACACCTTC. V usage is TRBV5-5 and J usage is TRBJ1-2, with a weak D call TRBD1 (6 bases). Germline V gene lookup returns CDR1 SGHKS and CDR2 YYEKEE (reference sequence). The CDR3 totals 13 residues.